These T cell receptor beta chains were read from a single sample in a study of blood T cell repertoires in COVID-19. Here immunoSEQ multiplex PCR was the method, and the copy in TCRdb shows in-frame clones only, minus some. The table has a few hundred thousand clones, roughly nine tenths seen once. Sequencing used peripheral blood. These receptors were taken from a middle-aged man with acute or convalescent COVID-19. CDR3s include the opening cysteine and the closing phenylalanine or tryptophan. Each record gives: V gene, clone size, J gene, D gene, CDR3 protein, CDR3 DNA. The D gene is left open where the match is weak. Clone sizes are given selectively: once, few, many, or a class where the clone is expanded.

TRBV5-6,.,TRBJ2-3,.,CASSTRLVDTQYF,TGTGCCAGCAGCACCAGACTAGTGGATACGCAGTATTTT
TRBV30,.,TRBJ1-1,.,CAWSVRRNTEAFF,TGTGCCTGGAGTGTTAGGAGGAACACTGAAGCTTTCTTT
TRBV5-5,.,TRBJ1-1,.,CASSLEGEAFF,TGTGCCAGCAGCTTGGAGGGGGAAGCTTTCTTT
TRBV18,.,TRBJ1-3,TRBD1,CASSPPGQGGNTIYF,TGTGCCAGCTCACCACCGGGACAGGGGGGAAACACCATATATTTT
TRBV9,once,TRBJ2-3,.,CASSDLPSTDTQYF,TGTGCCAGCAGCGACCTACCTAGCACAGATACGCAGTATTTT
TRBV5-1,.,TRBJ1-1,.,CASGLRRDTEAFF,TGCGCCAGCGGATTAAGGAGGGACACTGAAGCTTTCTTT
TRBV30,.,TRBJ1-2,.,CAWRPLVRNYGYTF,TGTGCCTGGAGACCCCTCGTCAGGAACTATGGCTACACCTTC
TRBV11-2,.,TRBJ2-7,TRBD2,CASRKTSGRPVGEQYF,TGTGCCAGCAGAAAGACTAGCGGGAGGCCGGTGGGCGAGCAGTACTTC
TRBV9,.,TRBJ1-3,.,CASSPGGLSGNTIYF,TGTGCCAGCAGCCCCGGAGGGCTCTCTGGAAACACCATATATTTT
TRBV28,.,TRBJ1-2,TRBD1,CANRDSAYGYTF,TGTGCCAACCGGGACAGCGCCTATGGCTACACCTTC
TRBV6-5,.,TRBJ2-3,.,CASTEGGTDTQYF,TGTGCCAGCACCGAGGGGGGCACAGATACGCAGTATTTT
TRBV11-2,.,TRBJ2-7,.,CASSSIRGLVYEQYF,TGTGCCAGCAGCTCCATCCGGGGGTTGGTCTACGAGCAGTACTTC
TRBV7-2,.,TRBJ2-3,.,CASSAVGTASTDTQYF,TGTGCCAGCAGCGCGGTGGGGACTGCTAGCACAGATACGCAGTATTTT
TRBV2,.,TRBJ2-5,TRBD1,CASSERDRTKETQYF,TGTGCCAGCAGTGAACGGGACAGGACCAAAGAGACCCAGTACTTC
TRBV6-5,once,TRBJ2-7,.,CASSYRSPGEAYEQYF,TGTGCCAGCAGTTACCGGTCCCCAGGGGAAGCCTACGAGCAGTACTTC
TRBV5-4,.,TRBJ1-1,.,CASSSSQNTEAFF,TGTGCCAGCAGCTCGAGCCAGAACACTGAAGCTTTCTTT
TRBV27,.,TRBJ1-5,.,CASSLVRGHQPQHF,TGTGCCAGCAGTTTAGTCAGGGGACATCAGCCCCAGCATTTT
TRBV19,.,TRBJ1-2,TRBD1,CATEDRGQGYGYTF,TGTGCCACCGAAGACAGGGGGCAAGGCTATGGCTACACCTTC
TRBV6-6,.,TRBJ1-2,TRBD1,CASQQDRVYGYTF,TGTGCCAGCCAACAAGACAGGGTCTATGGCTACACCTTC
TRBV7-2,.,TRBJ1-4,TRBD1,CASSFLQGAGNEKLFF,TGTGCCAGCAGCTTCCTACAGGGGGCCGGTAATGAAAAACTGTTTTTT
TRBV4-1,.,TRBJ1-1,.,CASSRVTANTEAFF,TGCGCCAGCAGCCGAGTAACAGCGAACACTGAAGCTTTCTTT
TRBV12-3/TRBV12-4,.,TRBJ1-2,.,CASSRDPGRGYTF,TGTGCCAGCAGCCGCGATCCAGGTCGTGGCTACACCTTC
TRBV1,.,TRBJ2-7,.,CTSSQEILGGPYEQYF,TGCACCAGCAGCCAAGAAATCTTAGGGGGCCCCTACGAGCAGTACTTC
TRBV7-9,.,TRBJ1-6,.,CASSLVTGFTPLHF,TGTGCCAGCAGCTTAGTAACAGGGTTTACACCCCTCCACTTT
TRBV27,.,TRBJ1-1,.,CASSSYTGSEAFF,TGTGCCAGCAGTTCGTATACAGGGTCGGAAGCTTTCTTT
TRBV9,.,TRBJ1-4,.,CASSASGTTNEKLFF,TGTGCCAGCAGCGCCTCGGGGACAACTAATGAAAAACTGTTTTTT
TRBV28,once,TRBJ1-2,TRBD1,CASSSDRAGYGYTF,TGTGCCAGCAGTTCGGACAGGGCGGGCTATGGCTACACCTTC
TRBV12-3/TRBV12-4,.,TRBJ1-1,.,CASTPLTEAFF,TGTGCCAGCACCCCTCTCACTGAAGCTTTCTTT
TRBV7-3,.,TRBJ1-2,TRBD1,CASSLTGGDTGVGYTF,TGTGCCAGCAGCTTAACCGGAGGAGATACAGGGGTTGGCTACACCTTC
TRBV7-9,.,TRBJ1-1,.,CASSRGTNTEAFF,TGTGCCAGCAGCCGGGGGACGAACACTGAAGCTTTCTTT
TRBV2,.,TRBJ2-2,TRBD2,CASSRTSLPNTGELFF,TGTGCCAGCAGTCGGACTAGCCTCCCGAACACCGGGGAGCTGTTTTTT
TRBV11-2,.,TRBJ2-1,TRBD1,CASSLGPGTGVYNEQFF,TGTGCCAGCAGCTTAGGCCCCGGGACAGGGGTCTACAATGAGCAGTTCTTC